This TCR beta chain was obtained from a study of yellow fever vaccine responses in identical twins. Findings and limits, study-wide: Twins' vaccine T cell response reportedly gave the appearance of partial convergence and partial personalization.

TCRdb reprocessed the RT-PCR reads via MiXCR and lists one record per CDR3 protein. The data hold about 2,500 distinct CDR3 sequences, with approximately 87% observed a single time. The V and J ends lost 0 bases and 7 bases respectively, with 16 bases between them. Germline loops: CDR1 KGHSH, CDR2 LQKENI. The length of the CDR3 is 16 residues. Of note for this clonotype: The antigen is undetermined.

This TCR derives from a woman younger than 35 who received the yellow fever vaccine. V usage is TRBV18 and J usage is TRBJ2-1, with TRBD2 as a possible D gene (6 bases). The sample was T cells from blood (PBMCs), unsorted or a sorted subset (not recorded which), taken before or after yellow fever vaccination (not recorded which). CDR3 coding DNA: TGTGCCAGCTCACCACCGGGGAGCGGGTTTAGTAATGAGCAGTTCTTC. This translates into CASSPPGSGFSNEQFF. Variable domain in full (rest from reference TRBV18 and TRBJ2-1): NAGVMQNPRHLVRRRGQEARLRCSPMKGHSHVYWYRQLPEEGLKFMVYLQKENIIDESGMPKERFSAEFPKEGPSILRIQQVVRGDSAAYFCASSPPGSGFSNEQFFGPGTRLTVL.